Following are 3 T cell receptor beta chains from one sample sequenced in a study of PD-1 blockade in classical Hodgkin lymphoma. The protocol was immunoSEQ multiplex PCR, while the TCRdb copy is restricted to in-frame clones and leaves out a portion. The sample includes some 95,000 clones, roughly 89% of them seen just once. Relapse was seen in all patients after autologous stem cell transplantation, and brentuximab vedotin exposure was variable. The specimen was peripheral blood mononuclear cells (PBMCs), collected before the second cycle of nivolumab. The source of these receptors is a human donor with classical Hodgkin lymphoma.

CDR3 nucleotide sequence: TGTGCCAGCAGCGGGCCACTAGCGGGGGTCACCGGGGAGCTGTTTTTT. Translating it yields CASSGPLAGVTGELFF. V is TRBV9 and J is TRBJ2-2; 11 bases are a match to TRBD2. Germline loops: CDR1 SGDLS, CDR2 YYNGEE. The J segment lost 4 bases and the V segment lost 3 bases, leaving 5 bases of the junction unmatched. There are 16 residues in the CDR3.

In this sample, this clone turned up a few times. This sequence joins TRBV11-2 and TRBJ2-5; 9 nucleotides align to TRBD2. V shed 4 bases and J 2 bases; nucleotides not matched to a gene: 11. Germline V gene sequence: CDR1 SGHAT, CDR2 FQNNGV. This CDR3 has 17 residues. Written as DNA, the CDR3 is TGTGCCAGCAGCTCCTTCGGGGCTAGCGGGGCTCAAGAGACCCAGTACTTC. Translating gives CASSSFGASGAQETQYF.

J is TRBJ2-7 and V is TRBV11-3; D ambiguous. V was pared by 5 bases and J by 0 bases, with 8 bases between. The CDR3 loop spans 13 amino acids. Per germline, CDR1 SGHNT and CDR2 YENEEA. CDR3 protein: CASSRPCSYEQYF. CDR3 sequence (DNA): TGTGCCAGCAGCAGGCCCTGCTCCTACGAGCAGTACTTC.